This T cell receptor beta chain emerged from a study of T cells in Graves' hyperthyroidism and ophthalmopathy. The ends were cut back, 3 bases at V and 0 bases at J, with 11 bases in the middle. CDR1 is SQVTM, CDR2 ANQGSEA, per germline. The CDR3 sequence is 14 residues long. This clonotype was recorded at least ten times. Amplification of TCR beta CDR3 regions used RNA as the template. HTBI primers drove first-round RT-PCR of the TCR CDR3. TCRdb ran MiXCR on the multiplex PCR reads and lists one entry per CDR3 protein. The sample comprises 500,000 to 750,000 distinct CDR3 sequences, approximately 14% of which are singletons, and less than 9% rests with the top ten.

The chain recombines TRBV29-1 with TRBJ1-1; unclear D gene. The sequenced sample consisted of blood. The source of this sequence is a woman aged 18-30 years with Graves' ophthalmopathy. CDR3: CSVERSGMNTEAFF. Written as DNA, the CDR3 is TGCAGCGTTGAGAGGTCGGGAATGAACACTGAAGCTTTCTTT.